Listed below are T cell receptor beta chains from one sample, sequenced in a study of cytomegalovirus exposure and HLA in healthy donors. Produced via immunoSEQ multiplex PCR; TCRdb's table is partial and in-frame only. The table includes 100,000 or so clones, more than 80% detected once. The sample taken for sequencing was PBMCs. The receptors were gathered from a young man in good health and CMV-seronegative. Each CDR3 is given with its conserved first and last residue. Each record gives: clone size, V gene, D gene, J gene, CDR3 DNA, CDR3 protein. D genes are given only for firm matches. Clone size appears in some rows only: once, few, many, or a class for an expanded clone.

abundance: NA
v_gene: TRBV10-3
d_gene: TRBD1
j_gene: TRBJ2-3
CDR3nt: TGTGCCATCAAGAACGCAGGGGGCTCGTACACAGATACGCAGTATTTT
CDR3aa: CAIKNAGGSYTDTQYF

abundance: NA
v_gene: TRBV5-1
d_gene: TRBD1
j_gene: TRBJ2-3
CDR3nt: TGCGCCAGCAGCGGGACAGGGGGCACAGATACGCAGTATTTT
CDR3aa: CASSGTGGTDTQYF

abundance: once
v_gene: TRBV15
d_gene: NA
j_gene: TRBJ1-5
CDR3nt: TGTGCCACCAGCAGAGTGGGAGGGGGGCGGCAGCCCCAGCATTTT
CDR3aa: CATSRVGGGRQPQHF

abundance: NA
v_gene: TRBV27
d_gene: TRBD1
j_gene: TRBJ1-5
CDR3nt: TGTGCCAGCAGTTTATCCGGGGACAGGGCTGGCAATCAGCCCCAGCATTTT
CDR3aa: CASSLSGDRAGNQPQHF

abundance: NA
v_gene: TRBV10-3
d_gene: NA
j_gene: TRBJ1-6
CDR3nt: TGTGCCATCAGTGAGCGTCGATCGGGGTTCAGAGATAATTCACCCCTCCACTTT
CDR3aa: CAISERRSGFRDNSPLHF

abundance: NA
v_gene: TRBV28
d_gene: NA
j_gene: TRBJ1-2
CDR3nt: TGTGCCAGCAGTGGGCCTACAGGGCTCTATGGCTACACCTTC
CDR3aa: CASSGPTGLYGYTF

abundance: NA
v_gene: TRBV6-1
d_gene: NA
j_gene: TRBJ1-4
CDR3nt: TGTGCCAGCAGCATTGCAACTAATGAAAAACTGTTTTTT
CDR3aa: CASSIATNEKLFF

abundance: once
v_gene: TRBV30
d_gene: NA
j_gene: TRBJ2-6
CDR3nt: TGTGCCTGGGATAACGGGGGATTCTCTGGGGCCAACGTCCTGACTTTC
CDR3aa: CAWDNGGFSGANVLTF

abundance: NA
v_gene: TRBV30
d_gene: NA
j_gene: TRBJ2-1
CDR3nt: TGTGCCTGGAGTCCGAGACTCTCCTACAATGAGCAGTTCTTC
CDR3aa: CAWSPRLSYNEQFF

abundance: NA
v_gene: TRBV25-1
d_gene: TRBD1
j_gene: TRBJ1-3
CDR3nt: TGTGCCAGCAGTGAAGCACAGGGGATCTCTGGAAACACCATATATTTT
CDR3aa: CASSEAQGISGNTIYF

abundance: NA
v_gene: TRBV30
d_gene: NA
j_gene: TRBJ2-7
CDR3nt: TGTGCCTGGAGTGTGAACAGGGTGTACGAGCAGTACTTC
CDR3aa: CAWSVNRVYEQYF

abundance: NA
v_gene: TRBV5-4
d_gene: TRBD2
j_gene: TRBJ2-3
CDR3nt: TGTGCCAGCAGCTCGACTAGCGGGAGCCTCGCAGATACGCAGTATTTT
CDR3aa: CASSSTSGSLADTQYF

abundance: NA
v_gene: TRBV5-1
d_gene: TRBD1
j_gene: TRBJ2-3
CDR3nt: TGCGCCAGCAGGTCCGGGACAGGCCTCACAGATACGCAGTATTTT
CDR3aa: CASRSGTGLTDTQYF

abundance: few
v_gene: TRBV5-6
d_gene: TRBD2
j_gene: TRBJ2-1
CDR3nt: TGTGCCAGCAGCTTAGGTGTAGCGGGGCCGGACCTCTACAATGAGCAGTTCTTC
CDR3aa: CASSLGVAGPDLYNEQFF

abundance: NA
v_gene: TRBV28
d_gene: NA
j_gene: TRBJ2-3
CDR3nt: TGTGCCAGCAGTTGGGGCACTAGCTCTCCACAGTATTTT
CDR3aa: CASSWGTSSPQYF

abundance: NA
v_gene: TRBV28
d_gene: TRBD1
j_gene: TRBJ2-5
CDR3nt: TGTGCCAGCACTACCCAGGGGGCGAGGAGGGAGACCCAGTACTTC
CDR3aa: CASTTQGARRETQYF